These T cell receptor beta chains were read from a single sample in a study of cytomegalovirus exposure and HLA in healthy donors. Generated by immunoSEQ multiplex PCR, the TCRdb table keeps only in-frame clones and is missing some. The sample includes some 160,000 clones, more than 65% of them seen just once. Sequencing used PBMCs. The receptors originated from a woman aged 45 to 65 in good health and CMV-seronegative. The CDR3 runs from the conserved cysteine through the conserved F or W. The order of the fields is J gene, clone size, D gene, V gene, CDR3 DNA, CDR3 protein. A D gene is named only where the DNA matches it firmly. Size values are once, few and many counts, or a class for expanded clones, and some rows have none.

j_call: TRBJ2-5
clone_size: -
d_call: -
v_call: TRBV18
cdr3_nt: TGTGCCAGCTCACCGGAGGGGGAGACCCAGTACTTC
cdr3_aa: CASSPEGETQYF

j_call: TRBJ2-3
clone_size: -
d_call: -
v_call: TRBV4-3
cdr3_nt: TGCGCCAGCAGCACCGGTAGGGGGATCAGCACAGATACGCAGTATTTT
cdr3_aa: CASSTGRGISTDTQYF

j_call: TRBJ1-1
clone_size: -
d_call: -
v_call: TRBV7-9
cdr3_nt: TGTGTTTTTCGGAACACTGAAGCTTTCTTT
cdr3_aa: CVFRNTEAFF

j_call: TRBJ2-4
clone_size: -
d_call: -
v_call: TRBV29-1
cdr3_nt: TGCAGCGTTGAAGCAGGAGGTAAAGTTCAGTACTTC
cdr3_aa: CSVEAGGKVQYF

j_call: TRBJ2-5
clone_size: -
d_call: -
v_call: TRBV20-1
cdr3_nt: TGCAGCGGTGGTCATGGGACCCAGTACTTC
cdr3_aa: CSGGHGTQYF

j_call: TRBJ1-1
clone_size: -
d_call: -
v_call: TRBV7-6
cdr3_nt: TGTGCCAGCAGCTTAGACGGGAGCACTGAAGCTTTCTTT
cdr3_aa: CASSLDGSTEAFF

j_call: TRBJ2-1
clone_size: -
d_call: TRBD2
v_call: TRBV11-2
cdr3_nt: TGTGCCAGCAGCTGGACGCTAGCGGGGCTGGACAATGAGCAGTTCTTC
cdr3_aa: CASSWTLAGLDNEQFF

j_call: TRBJ1-1
clone_size: -
d_call: -
v_call: TRBV2
cdr3_nt: TGTGCCAGCAGTACAGGATTGGACACTGAAGCTTTCTTT
cdr3_aa: CASSTGLDTEAFF

j_call: TRBJ1-3
clone_size: -
d_call: -
v_call: TRBV18
cdr3_nt: TGTGCCAGCTCACCGAAGAGGGGAGGGAGCTCTGGAAACACCATATATTTT
cdr3_aa: CASSPKRGGSSGNTIYF

j_call: TRBJ2-1
clone_size: -
d_call: -
v_call: TRBV6-6
cdr3_nt: TGTGCCGCGGGGCCCTACAATGAGCAGTTCTTC
cdr3_aa: CAAGPYNEQFF

j_call: TRBJ1-5
clone_size: -
d_call: -
v_call: TRBV7-9
cdr3_nt: TGTGCCAGCAGCTTAGCGAAGGGGGTGGACAATCAGCCCCAGCATTTT
cdr3_aa: CASSLAKGVDNQPQHF

j_call: TRBJ1-1
clone_size: -
d_call: -
v_call: TRBV2
cdr3_nt: TGTGCCAGCTTAGAGGAGGGTGACACTGAAGCTTTCTTT
cdr3_aa: CASLEEGDTEAFF

j_call: TRBJ2-3
clone_size: -
d_call: -
v_call: TRBV7-3
cdr3_nt: TGTGCCAGCACCTCCTCTAGCACAGATACGCAGTATTTT
cdr3_aa: CASTSSSTDTQYF

j_call: TRBJ2-5
clone_size: -
d_call: TRBD2
v_call: TRBV7-9
cdr3_nt: TGTGCCAGCAGCTCCCAAAGTAAAACTAGCGGAGAGACCCAGTACTTC
cdr3_aa: CASSSQSKTSGETQYF

j_call: TRBJ1-2
clone_size: few
d_call: TRBD1
v_call: TRBV18
cdr3_nt: TGTGCCAGCTCACCAAGCTTGGACAGGAACTATGGCTACACCTTC
cdr3_aa: CASSPSLDRNYGYTF

j_call: TRBJ1-6
clone_size: -
d_call: -
v_call: TRBV9
cdr3_nt: TGTGCCAGCAGCCCGACGGCTCGGGCCCTGGGGGGTATAAGCTCCTATAATTCACCCCTCCACTTT
cdr3_aa: CASSPTARALGGISSYNSPLHF

j_call: TRBJ1-1
clone_size: -
d_call: TRBD1
v_call: TRBV7-3
cdr3_nt: TGTGCCAGCAGCCGGGACAGAACTACTGAAGCTTTCTTT
cdr3_aa: CASSRDRTTEAFF

j_call: TRBJ2-7
clone_size: few
d_call: -
v_call: TRBV10-3
cdr3_nt: TGTGCCATCAGGGCGCGAGGGCGCGCGTACGAGCAGTACTTC
cdr3_aa: CAIRARGRAYEQYF

j_call: TRBJ2-7
clone_size: -
d_call: -
v_call: TRBV7-8
cdr3_nt: TGTGCCAGCAGCCAATTGTGGATTCCGGGGTCCTACGAGCAGTACTTC
cdr3_aa: CASSQLWIPGSYEQYF

j_call: TRBJ2-3
clone_size: -
d_call: TRBD2
v_call: TRBV28
cdr3_nt: TGTGCCAGCAGTTTTCAGCGGGGGGGCCCCGATACGCAGTATTTT
cdr3_aa: CASSFQRGGPDTQYF

j_call: TRBJ1-1
clone_size: -
d_call: TRBD1
v_call: TRBV14
cdr3_nt: TGTGCCAGCAGCCAAGGCAGGGGGCTAATGAACACTGAAGCTTTCTTT
cdr3_aa: CASSQGRGLMNTEAFF

j_call: TRBJ2-5
clone_size: -
d_call: TRBD2
v_call: TRBV9
cdr3_nt: TGTGCCAGCAGCGTAACGACGGGAGGGGCCCAGTACTTC
cdr3_aa: CASSVTTGGAQYF

j_call: TRBJ2-1
clone_size: -
d_call: -
v_call: TRBV27
cdr3_nt: TGTGCCAGCAGTTTATCCTTACACAGGGCTTCCCACAATGAGCAGTTCTTC
cdr3_aa: CASSLSLHRASHNEQFF

j_call: TRBJ2-2
clone_size: -
d_call: -
v_call: TRBV19
cdr3_nt: TGTGCCAGTAGTATGGGATTCGGACACCGGACCGGGGAGCTGTTTTTT
cdr3_aa: CASSMGFGHRTGELFF

j_call: TRBJ2-1
clone_size: -
d_call: TRBD2
v_call: TRBV29-1
cdr3_nt: TGCAGCGTTGGGTTAGCGGGGGGGGGTAATGAGCAGTTCTTC
cdr3_aa: CSVGLAGGGNEQFF

j_call: TRBJ1-2
clone_size: -
d_call: -
v_call: TRBV4-3
cdr3_nt: TGCGCCAGCAGCCAAGAAACAGTGAGTTATGGCTACACCTTC
cdr3_aa: CASSQETVSYGYTF

j_call: TRBJ2-1
clone_size: -
d_call: TRBD2
v_call: TRBV7-6
cdr3_nt: TGTGCCAGCAGCCTTGGTGGGAGGGCCTCCTACAATGAGCAGTTCTTC
cdr3_aa: CASSLGGRASYNEQFF

j_call: TRBJ2-7
clone_size: few
d_call: TRBD2
v_call: TRBV5-1
cdr3_nt: TGCGCCAGCAGCCACGGGACTAGCGGGAGTTACGAGCAGTACTTC
cdr3_aa: CASSHGTSGSYEQYF

j_call: TRBJ2-7
clone_size: -
d_call: -
v_call: TRBV2
cdr3_nt: TGTGCCAGCAGTGAAGCGCGTGTTCTTGACGAGCAGTACTTC
cdr3_aa: CASSEARVLDEQYF

j_call: TRBJ1-1
clone_size: -
d_call: -
v_call: TRBV5-1
cdr3_nt: TGCGCCAGCAGCTTGGACCAATCCGGGGGGGGCGGTGAAGCTTTCTTT
cdr3_aa: CASSLDQSGGGGEAFF

j_call: TRBJ2-2
clone_size: once
d_call: -
v_call: TRBV18
cdr3_nt: TGTGCCAGCTCACGTCCAGGGTTAAACACCGGGGAGCTGTTTTTT
cdr3_aa: CASSRPGLNTGELFF

j_call: TRBJ1-1
clone_size: -
d_call: -
v_call: TRBV2
cdr3_nt: TGTGCCAGCAGTGAAGCTTGGGGAGGGGGGGGAAAGGGCGCTGAAGCTTTCTTT
cdr3_aa: CASSEAWGGGGKGAEAFF

j_call: TRBJ2-3
clone_size: -
d_call: -
v_call: TRBV11-2
cdr3_nt: TGTGCCAGCAGCTTAGACCAGGGAGATACGCAGTATTTT
cdr3_aa: CASSLDQGDTQYF

j_call: TRBJ2-1
clone_size: -
d_call: TRBD1
v_call: TRBV5-1
cdr3_nt: TGCGCCAGCAGCTTGGTGGACAGGGGGTCCTACAATGAGCAGTTCTTC
cdr3_aa: CASSLVDRGSYNEQFF

j_call: TRBJ1-3
clone_size: -
d_call: TRBD1
v_call: TRBV28
cdr3_nt: TGTGCCAGCAGTTTTCCCGGACAGGGGTTTGGAAACACCATATATTTT
cdr3_aa: CASSFPGQGFGNTIYF

j_call: TRBJ2-2
clone_size: -
d_call: -
v_call: TRBV20-1
cdr3_nt: TGCAGTGCTAGGGGCTCGGGGGAGCTGTTTTTT
cdr3_aa: CSARGSGELFF

j_call: TRBJ2-7
clone_size: -
d_call: TRBD1
v_call: TRBV11-2
cdr3_nt: TGTGCCAGCAGCTCCCCCGGGACAGGGGTTCTCGTTGAGCAGTACTTC
cdr3_aa: CASSSPGTGVLVEQYF

j_call: TRBJ2-7
clone_size: -
d_call: TRBD1
v_call: TRBV9
cdr3_nt: TGTGCCAGCAGCGTAGCTCCGGGACAGGGATACGAGCAGTACTTC
cdr3_aa: CASSVAPGQGYEQYF

j_call: TRBJ2-3
clone_size: once
d_call: -
v_call: TRBV5-6
cdr3_nt: TGTGCCAGCGGCGACTCGGGGATAGGTAGCACAGATACGCAGTATTTT
cdr3_aa: CASGDSGIGSTDTQYF

j_call: TRBJ1-2
clone_size: -
d_call: TRBD1
v_call: TRBV28
cdr3_nt: TGTGCCAGCAGTTACGACCGGGACAGGGGTAACTATGGCTACACCTTC
cdr3_aa: CASSYDRDRGNYGYTF

j_call: TRBJ1-1
clone_size: -
d_call: -
v_call: TRBV10-3
cdr3_nt: TGTGCCATCAGGGCCGGGACGGAGGGATTGCGCACTGAAGCTTTCTTT
cdr3_aa: CAIRAGTEGLRTEAFF

j_call: TRBJ1-6
clone_size: -
d_call: TRBD1
v_call: TRBV27
cdr3_nt: TGTGCCAGCAGTACCGGACAGGGAGGAGGTTCACCCCTCCACTTT
cdr3_aa: CASSTGQGGGSPLHF

j_call: TRBJ1-2
clone_size: -
d_call: TRBD1
v_call: TRBV28
cdr3_nt: TGTGCCAGCAACGGGGACAGAGATGGCTACACCTTC
cdr3_aa: CASNGDRDGYTF

j_call: TRBJ1-2
clone_size: few
d_call: TRBD1
v_call: TRBV19
cdr3_nt: TGTGCCACGCTGCCGGGACAGGGAGCGGATGGCTACACCTTC
cdr3_aa: CATLPGQGADGYTF

j_call: TRBJ1-5
clone_size: -
d_call: TRBD1
v_call: TRBV19
cdr3_nt: TGTGCCAGTAGTTTACAGGGGCTTGCCCAGCCCCAGCATTTT
cdr3_aa: CASSLQGLAQPQHF

j_call: TRBJ2-5
clone_size: -
d_call: -
v_call: TRBV9
cdr3_nt: TGTGCCAGCAGCGTAGTTGACGGTGGGAGGGAGACCCAGTACTTC
cdr3_aa: CASSVVDGGRETQYF

j_call: TRBJ1-1
clone_size: -
d_call: -
v_call: TRBV2
cdr3_nt: TGTGCCAGCTCAAGTGGGGGGGTCCCCCTGAACACTGAAGCTTTCTTT
cdr3_aa: CASSSGGVPLNTEAFF

j_call: TRBJ2-3
clone_size: -
d_call: -
v_call: TRBV29-1
cdr3_nt: TGCAGCGTCGTAAGAGGGGGTGCGCAGTATTTT
cdr3_aa: CSVVRGGAQYF

j_call: TRBJ2-1
clone_size: -
d_call: TRBD1
v_call: TRBV5-1
cdr3_nt: TGCGCCAGCAGCCCCGGGACAGGGGTTCGGAGCTCCTACAATGAGCAGTTCTTC
cdr3_aa: CASSPGTGVRSSYNEQFF

j_call: TRBJ2-7
clone_size: -
d_call: -
v_call: TRBV19
cdr3_nt: TGTGCCAGTAGTCCCGGGGGTCACTACGAGCAGTACTTC
cdr3_aa: CASSPGGHYEQYF

j_call: TRBJ2-5
clone_size: -
d_call: TRBD2
v_call: TRBV28
cdr3_nt: TGTGCCAGCAGTTTTTTAACTAGCGATGAGACCCAGTACTTC
cdr3_aa: CASSFLTSDETQYF

j_call: TRBJ2-7
clone_size: once
d_call: -
v_call: TRBV20-1
cdr3_nt: TGCAGTGCTTTAGACGGAGTCCCGTACTTC
cdr3_aa: CSALDGVPYF

j_call: TRBJ2-1
clone_size: few
d_call: -
v_call: TRBV30
cdr3_nt: TGTGCCGCTGGGGGCTCTGGAAGCTCCTACAATGAGCAGTTCTTC
cdr3_aa: CAAGGSGSSYNEQFF

j_call: TRBJ1-2
clone_size: -
d_call: -
v_call: TRBV10-3
cdr3_nt: TGTGCCATCAGTGCGCAGGGCGCTAACTATGGCTACACCTTC
cdr3_aa: CAISAQGANYGYTF

j_call: TRBJ2-3
clone_size: -
d_call: TRBD1
v_call: TRBV4-3
cdr3_nt: TGCGCCAGCAGCCAAGACCCCCCGACAGGGAAGGTTACGCAGTATTTT
cdr3_aa: CASSQDPPTGKVTQYF